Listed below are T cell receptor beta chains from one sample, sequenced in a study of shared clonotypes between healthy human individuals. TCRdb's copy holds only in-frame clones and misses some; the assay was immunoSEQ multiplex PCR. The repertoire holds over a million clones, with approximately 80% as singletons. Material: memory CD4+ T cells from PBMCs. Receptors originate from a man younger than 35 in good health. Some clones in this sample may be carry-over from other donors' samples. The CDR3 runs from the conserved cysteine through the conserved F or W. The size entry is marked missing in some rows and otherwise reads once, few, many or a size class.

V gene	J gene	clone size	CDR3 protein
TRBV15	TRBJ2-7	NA	CATAGQYF
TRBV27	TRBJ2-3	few	CASRWRASSTDTQYF
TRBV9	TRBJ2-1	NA	CASSVVALADEQFF
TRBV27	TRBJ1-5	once	CASSPQQGAGGNQPQHF
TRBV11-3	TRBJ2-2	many	CASSATGELFF
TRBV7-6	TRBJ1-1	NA	CASSKRQGGQNTEAFF
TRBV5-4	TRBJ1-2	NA	CASSSDANYGYTF
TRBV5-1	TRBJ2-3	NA	CASSLSGAGQDTQYF
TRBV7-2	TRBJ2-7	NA	CASSLEIRIPGLGFYEQYF
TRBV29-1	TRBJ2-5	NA	CSVEIRETQYF
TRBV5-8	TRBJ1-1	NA	CASRSAGVAEAFF
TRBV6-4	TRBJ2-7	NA	CASSVEQGLEQYF
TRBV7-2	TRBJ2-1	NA	CASSLTSGRAGDEQFF
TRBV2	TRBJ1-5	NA	CASNPEQGMKPQHF
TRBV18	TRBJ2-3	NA	CASSPPPGDTQYF
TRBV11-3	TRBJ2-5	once	CASSLRAGWKTQYF
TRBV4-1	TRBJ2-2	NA	CASSQTGLAVNTGELFF
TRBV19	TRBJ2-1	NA	CASRKKEDEQFF
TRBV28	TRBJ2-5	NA	CASSLAGRGSETQYF
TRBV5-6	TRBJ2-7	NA	CASSLGWTGSHEQYF
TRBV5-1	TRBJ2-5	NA	CASSLAGGTQTQYF
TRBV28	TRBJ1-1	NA	CASTPIYPGQMNTEAFF
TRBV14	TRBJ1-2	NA	CASSQAIGYPRYTF
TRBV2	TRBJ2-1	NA	CASTWDSSYNEQFF
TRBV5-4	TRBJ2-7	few	CASSRDRGYEQYF
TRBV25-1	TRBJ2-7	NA	CASSGQGAYEQYF
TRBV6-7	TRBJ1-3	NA	CASSYSGIGCAAGNTIYF
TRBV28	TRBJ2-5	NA	CASRPGTSGPRTQYF
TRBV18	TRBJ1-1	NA	CASSPRAISNTEAFF
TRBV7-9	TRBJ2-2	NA	CASSSRTGHTGELFF
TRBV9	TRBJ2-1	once	CASSVGPVRDYNEQFF
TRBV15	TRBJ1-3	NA	CATSRDRRSGNTIYF
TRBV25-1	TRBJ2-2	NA	CASSVPNTGELFF
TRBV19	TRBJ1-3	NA	CASRRQTSGNTIYF
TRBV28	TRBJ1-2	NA	CASSFRARGYTF
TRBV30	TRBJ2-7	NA	CAWSAGGFIYEQYF
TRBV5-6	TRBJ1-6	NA	CASSLGSWSGSPLHF
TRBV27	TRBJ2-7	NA	CASREARAEQYF
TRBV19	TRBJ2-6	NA	CASRNRGLWTSGNRSGANVLTF
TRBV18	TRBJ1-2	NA	CASSRGSDYGYTF
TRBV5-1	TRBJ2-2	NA	CASTTTSNTGELFF
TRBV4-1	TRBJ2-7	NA	CASSLGTSGSSYEQYF
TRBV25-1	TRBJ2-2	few	CASSRLGGTGELFF
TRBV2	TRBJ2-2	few	CASSGTGNTGELFF
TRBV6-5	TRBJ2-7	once	CASSYRIGSSDF
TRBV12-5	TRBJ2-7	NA	CASGLSLSERVPPAEQYF
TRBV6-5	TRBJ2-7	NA	CASSNPGGLNYEQYF
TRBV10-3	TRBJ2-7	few	CATQASPNDEQYF
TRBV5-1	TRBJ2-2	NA	CASSPGQGLITGELFF
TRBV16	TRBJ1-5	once	CASSPTTGVNQPQHF
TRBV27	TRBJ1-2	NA	CASRRGTGEGYGYTF
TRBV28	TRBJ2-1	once	CASSLASGSSYNEQFF
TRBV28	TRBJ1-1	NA	CATTSGTEAFF
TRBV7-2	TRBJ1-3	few	CASSLYSGNTIYF
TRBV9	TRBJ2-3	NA	CASSVFPEPHPGTDTQYF
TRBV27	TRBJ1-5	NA	CASSPQGDFQPQHF